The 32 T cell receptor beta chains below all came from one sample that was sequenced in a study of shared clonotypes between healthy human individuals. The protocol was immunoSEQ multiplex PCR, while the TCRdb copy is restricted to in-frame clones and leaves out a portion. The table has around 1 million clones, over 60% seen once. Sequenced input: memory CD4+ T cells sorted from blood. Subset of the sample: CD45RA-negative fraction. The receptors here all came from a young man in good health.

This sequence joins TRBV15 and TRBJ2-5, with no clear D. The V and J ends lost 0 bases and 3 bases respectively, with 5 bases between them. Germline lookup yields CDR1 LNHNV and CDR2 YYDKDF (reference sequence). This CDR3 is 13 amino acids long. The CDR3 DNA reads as TGTGCCACCAGCAGAGACACTAAAGAGACCCAGTACTTC. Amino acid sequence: CATSRDTKETQYF.

The CDR3 sequence is CSVETDSNQPQHF. CDR3 coding DNA: TGCAGCGTTGAGACGGATAGCAATCAGCCCCAGCATTTT. The chain recombines TRBV29-1 with TRBJ1-5; D is unclear. The CDR3 has 13 amino acids. CDR1 SQVTM and CDR2 ANQGSEA come from the germline V gene. Deletions cut 3 bases from V and 0 bases from J, with 6 bases between.

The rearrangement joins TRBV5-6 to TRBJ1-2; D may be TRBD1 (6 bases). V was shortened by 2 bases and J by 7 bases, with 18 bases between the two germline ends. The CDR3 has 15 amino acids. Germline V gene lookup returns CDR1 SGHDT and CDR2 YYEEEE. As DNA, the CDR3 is TGTGCCAGCAGCTTTGGAGTACAGGGTTCGGGTGGCTACACCTTC. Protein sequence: CASSFGVQGSGGYTF.

The CDR3 loop is CASSFNLFPNSPLHF. In DNA form, the CDR3 reads TGTGCCAGCAGTTTCAACCTCTTCCCGAATTCACCCCTCCACTTT. The chain is built from TRBV28 and TRBJ1-6, with unresolved D. CDR1 MDHEN and CDR2 SYDVKM come from the germline V gene. Trimming removed 3 bases from V and 7 bases from J, with 13 bases in between. The CDR3 is 15 residues long. Filled out from reference TRBV28 and TRBJ1-6, the complete variable domain reads DVKVTQSSRYLVKRTGEKVFLECVQDMDHENMFWYRQDPGLGLRLIYFSYDVKMKEKGDIPEGYSVSREKKERFSLILESASTNQTSMYLCASSFNLFPNSPLHFGNGTRLTVT.

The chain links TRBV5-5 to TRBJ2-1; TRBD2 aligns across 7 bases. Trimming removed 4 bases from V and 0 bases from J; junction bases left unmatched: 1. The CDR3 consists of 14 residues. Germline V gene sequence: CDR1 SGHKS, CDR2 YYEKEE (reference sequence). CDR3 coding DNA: TGTGCCAGCAGCCGGACTAGCTCCTACAATGAGCAGTTCTTC. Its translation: CASSRTSSYNEQFF.

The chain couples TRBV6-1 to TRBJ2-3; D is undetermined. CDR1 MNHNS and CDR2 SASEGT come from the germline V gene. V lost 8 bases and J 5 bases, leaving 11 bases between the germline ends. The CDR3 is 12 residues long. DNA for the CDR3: TGTGCCAGCGCTGGGAACGTAGATACGCAGTATTTT. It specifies CASAGNVDTQYF.

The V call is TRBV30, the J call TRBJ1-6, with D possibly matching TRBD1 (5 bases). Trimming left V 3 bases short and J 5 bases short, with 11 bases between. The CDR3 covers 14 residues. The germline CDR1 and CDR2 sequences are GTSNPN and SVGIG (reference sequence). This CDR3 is CAWSMGRNNSPLHF. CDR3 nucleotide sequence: TGTGCCTGGAGCATGGGACGGAATAATTCACCCCTCCACTTT.

The CDR3 protein is CSGISGRATYEQYF. Written as DNA, the CDR3 is TGCAGCGGGATTAGCGGGAGGGCTACCTACGAGCAGTACTTC. The chain is built from TRBV29-1 and TRBJ2-7; 11 bases align to TRBD2. With 7 bases clipped from V and 2 bases from J, the junction kept 7 bases outside the gene matches. The CDR3 contains 14 residues. Germline V gives CDR1 SQVTM, CDR2 ANQGSEA.

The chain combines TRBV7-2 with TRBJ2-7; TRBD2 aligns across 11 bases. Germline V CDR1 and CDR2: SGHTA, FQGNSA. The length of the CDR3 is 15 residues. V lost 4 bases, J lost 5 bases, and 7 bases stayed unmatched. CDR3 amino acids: CASSYLAGGPDEQYF. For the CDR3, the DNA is TGTGCCAGCAGCTACTTAGCGGGAGGGCCCGACGAGCAGTACTTC.

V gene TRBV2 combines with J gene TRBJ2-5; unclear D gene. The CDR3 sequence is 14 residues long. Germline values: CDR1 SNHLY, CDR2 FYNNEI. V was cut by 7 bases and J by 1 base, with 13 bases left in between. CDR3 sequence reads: CASTKTQFQETQYF. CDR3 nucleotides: TGTGCCAGCACTAAGACCCAGTTCCAAGAGACCCAGTACTTC.

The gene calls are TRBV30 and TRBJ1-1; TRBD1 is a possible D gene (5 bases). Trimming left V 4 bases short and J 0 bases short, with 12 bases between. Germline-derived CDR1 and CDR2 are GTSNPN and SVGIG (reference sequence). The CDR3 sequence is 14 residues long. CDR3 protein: CAWTLGGMNTEAFF. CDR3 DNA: TGTGCCTGGACCCTGGGGGGGATGAACACTGAAGCTTTCTTT.

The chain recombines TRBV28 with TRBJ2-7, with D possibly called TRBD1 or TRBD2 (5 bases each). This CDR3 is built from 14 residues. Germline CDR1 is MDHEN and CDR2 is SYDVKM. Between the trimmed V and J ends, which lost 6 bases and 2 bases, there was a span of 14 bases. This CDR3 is CASSPTLGAYEQYF. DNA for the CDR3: TGTGCCAGCAGCCCGACCCTGGGGGCCTACGAGCAGTACTTC.

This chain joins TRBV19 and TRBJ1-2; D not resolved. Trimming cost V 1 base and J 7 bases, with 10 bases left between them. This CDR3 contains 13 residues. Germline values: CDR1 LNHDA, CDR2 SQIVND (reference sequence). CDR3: CASSIGRFGGYTF. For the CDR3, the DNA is TGTGCCAGTAGTATAGGTCGTTTTGGTGGCTACACCTTC.

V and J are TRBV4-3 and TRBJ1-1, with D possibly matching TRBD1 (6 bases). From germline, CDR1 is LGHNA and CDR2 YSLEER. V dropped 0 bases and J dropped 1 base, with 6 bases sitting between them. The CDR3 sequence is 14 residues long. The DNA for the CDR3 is TGCGCCAGCAGCCAAGAGACAGGGAACACTGAAGCTTTCTTT. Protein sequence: CASSQETGNTEAFF.

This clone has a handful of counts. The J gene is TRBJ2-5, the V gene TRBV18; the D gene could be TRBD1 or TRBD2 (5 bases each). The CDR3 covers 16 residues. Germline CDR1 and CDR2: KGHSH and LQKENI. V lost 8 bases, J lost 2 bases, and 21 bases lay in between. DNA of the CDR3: TGTGCCAGCACCCCCCGGGGCAACGGGGCTCAAGAGACCCAGTACTTC. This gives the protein CASTPRGNGAQETQYF.

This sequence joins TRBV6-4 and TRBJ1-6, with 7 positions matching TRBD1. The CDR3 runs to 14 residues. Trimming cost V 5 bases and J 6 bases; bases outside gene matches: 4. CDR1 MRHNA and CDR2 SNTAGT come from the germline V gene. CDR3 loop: CASSPQGGNSPLHF. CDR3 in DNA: TGTGCCAGCAGTCCCCAGGGGGGTAATTCACCCCTCCACTTT.

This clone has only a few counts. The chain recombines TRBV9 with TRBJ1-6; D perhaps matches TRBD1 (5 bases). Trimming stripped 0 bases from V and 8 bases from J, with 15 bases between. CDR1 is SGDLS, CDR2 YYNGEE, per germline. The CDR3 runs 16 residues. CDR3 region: CASSVDLGTNDSPLHF. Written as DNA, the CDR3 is TGTGCCAGCAGCGTAGATCTTGGGACCAACGATTCACCCCTCCACTTT.

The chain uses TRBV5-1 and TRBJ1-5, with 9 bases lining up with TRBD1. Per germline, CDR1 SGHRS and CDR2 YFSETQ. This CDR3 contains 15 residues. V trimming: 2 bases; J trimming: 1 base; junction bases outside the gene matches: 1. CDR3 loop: CASSFTGGSNQPQHF. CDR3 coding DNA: TGCGCCAGCAGCTTTACAGGGGGCAGCAATCAGCCCCAGCATTTT.

This CDR3 reads CASSPDNNYGYTF. CDR3 nucleotide sequence: TGTGCCAGCAGCCCGGACAATAACTATGGCTACACCTTC. The chain recombines TRBV7-2 with TRBJ1-2, with a possible D match to TRBD1 (5 bases). Germline assignment: CDR1 SGHTA and CDR2 FQGNSA. The CDR3 is made up of 13 amino acids. V was clipped by 5 bases and J by 1 base, with 8 bases between them.

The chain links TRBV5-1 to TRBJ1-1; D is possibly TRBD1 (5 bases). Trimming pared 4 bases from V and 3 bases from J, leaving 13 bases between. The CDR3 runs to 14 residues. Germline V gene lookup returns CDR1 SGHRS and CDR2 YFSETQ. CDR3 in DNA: TGCGCCAGCAGCCCAGAGACAGCCTACACTGAAGCTTTCTTT. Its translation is CASSPETAYTEAFF.

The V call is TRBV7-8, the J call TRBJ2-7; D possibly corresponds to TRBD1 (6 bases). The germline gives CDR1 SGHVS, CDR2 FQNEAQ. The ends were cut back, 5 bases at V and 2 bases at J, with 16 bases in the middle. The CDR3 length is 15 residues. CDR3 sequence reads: CASSRLQGSPYEQYF. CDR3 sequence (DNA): TGTGCCAGCAGCCGACTACAGGGTTCCCCCTACGAGCAGTACTTC.

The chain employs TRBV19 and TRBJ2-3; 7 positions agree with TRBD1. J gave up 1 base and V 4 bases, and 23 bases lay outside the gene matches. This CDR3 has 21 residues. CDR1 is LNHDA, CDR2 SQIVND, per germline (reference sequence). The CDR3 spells CASSTHRFQGVDLLRTDTQYF. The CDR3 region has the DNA TGTGCCAGTAGTACCCATCGTTTTCAGGGGGTGGACTTACTTCGCACAGATACGCAGTATTTT. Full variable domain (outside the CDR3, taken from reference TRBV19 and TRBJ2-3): DGGITQSPKYLFRKEGQNVTLSCEQNLNHDAMYWYRQDPGQGLRLIYYSQIVNDFQKGDIAEGYSVSREKKESFPLTVTSAQKNPTAFYLCASSTHRFQGVDLLRTDTQYFGPGTRLTVL.

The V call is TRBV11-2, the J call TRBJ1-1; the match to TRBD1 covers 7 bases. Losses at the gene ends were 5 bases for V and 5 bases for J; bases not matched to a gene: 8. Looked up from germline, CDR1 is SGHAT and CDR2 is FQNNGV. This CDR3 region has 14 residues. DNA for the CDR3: TGTGCCAGCAGCGTTTCGACAGGGTTTACTGAAGCTTTCTTT. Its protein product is CASSVSTGFTEAFF.

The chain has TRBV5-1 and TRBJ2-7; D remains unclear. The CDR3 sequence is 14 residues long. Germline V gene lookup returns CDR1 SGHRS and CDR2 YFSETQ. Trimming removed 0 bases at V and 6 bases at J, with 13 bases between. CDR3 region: CASSLEGRMGEQYF. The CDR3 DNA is TGCGCCAGCAGCTTGGAGGGCAGGATGGGCGAGCAGTACTTC.

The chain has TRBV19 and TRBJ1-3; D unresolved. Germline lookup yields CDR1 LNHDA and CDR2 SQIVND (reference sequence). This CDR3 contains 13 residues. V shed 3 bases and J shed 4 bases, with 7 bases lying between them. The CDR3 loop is CASSIDEGNTIYF. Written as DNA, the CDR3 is TGTGCCAGTAGTATCGACGAAGGAAACACCATATATTTT. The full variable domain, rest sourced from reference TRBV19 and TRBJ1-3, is DGGITQSPKYLFRKEGQNVTLSCEQNLNHDAMYWYRQDPGQGLRLIYYSQIVNDFQKGDIAEGYSVSREKKESFPLTVTSAQKNPTAFYLCASSIDEGNTIYFGEGSWLTVV.

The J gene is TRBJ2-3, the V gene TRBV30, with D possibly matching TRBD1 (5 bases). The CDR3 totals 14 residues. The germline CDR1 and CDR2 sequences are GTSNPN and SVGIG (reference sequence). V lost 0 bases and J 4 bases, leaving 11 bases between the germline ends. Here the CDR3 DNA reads TGTGCCTGGAGTGTACGAAGGGGTGCAGATACGCAGTATTTT. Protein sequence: CAWSVRRGADTQYF.

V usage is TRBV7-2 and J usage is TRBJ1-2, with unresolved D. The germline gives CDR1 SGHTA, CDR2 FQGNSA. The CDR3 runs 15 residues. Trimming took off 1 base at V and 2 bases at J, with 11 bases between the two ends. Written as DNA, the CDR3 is TGTGCCAGCAGCTTAGTATTCGACGGAAACTATGGCTACACCTTC. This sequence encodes CASSLVFDGNYGYTF.

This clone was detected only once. The CDR3 reads CASSLEGANTGELFF. The CDR3 nucleotides read TGTGCCAGCAGTTTAGAGGGGGCCAACACCGGGGAGCTGTTTTTT. J is TRBJ2-2 and V is TRBV28; 7 nucleotides line up with TRBD1. Trimming at V came to 2 bases and at J to 2 bases, leaving 2 bases not matched to a gene. This CDR3 region has 15 residues. Germline V lookup: CDR1 MDHEN, CDR2 SYDVKM.

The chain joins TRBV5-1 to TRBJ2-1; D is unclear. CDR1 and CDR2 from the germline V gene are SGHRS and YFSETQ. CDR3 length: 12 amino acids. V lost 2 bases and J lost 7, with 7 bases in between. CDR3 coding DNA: TGCGCCAGCAGCTTTGACGGAAATGAGCAGTTCTTC. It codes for CASSFDGNEQFF.

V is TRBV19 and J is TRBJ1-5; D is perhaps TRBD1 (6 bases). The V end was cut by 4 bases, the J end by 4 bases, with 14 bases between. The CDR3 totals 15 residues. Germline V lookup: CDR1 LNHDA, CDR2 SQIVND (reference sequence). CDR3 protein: CASSTVQGWNQPQHF. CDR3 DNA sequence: TGTGCCAGTAGTACCGTACAGGGTTGGAATCAGCCCCAGCATTTT. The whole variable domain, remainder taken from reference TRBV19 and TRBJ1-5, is DGGITQSPKYLFRKEGQNVTLSCEQNLNHDAMYWYRQDPGQGLRLIYYSQIVNDFQKGDIAEGYSVSREKKESFPLTVTSAQKNPTAFYLCASSTVQGWNQPQHFGDGTRLSIL.

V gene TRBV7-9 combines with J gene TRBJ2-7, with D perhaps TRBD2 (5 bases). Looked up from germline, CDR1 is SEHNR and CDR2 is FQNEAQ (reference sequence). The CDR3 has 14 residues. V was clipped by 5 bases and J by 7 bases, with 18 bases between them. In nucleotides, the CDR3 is TGTGCCAGCAGCCCCCAACTAGGTTCTCGTGAGCAGTACTTC. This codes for CASSPQLGSREQYF.

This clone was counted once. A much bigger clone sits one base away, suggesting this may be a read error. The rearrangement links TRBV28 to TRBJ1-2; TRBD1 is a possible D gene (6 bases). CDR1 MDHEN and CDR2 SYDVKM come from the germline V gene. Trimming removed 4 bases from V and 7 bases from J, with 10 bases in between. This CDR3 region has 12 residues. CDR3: CASSWGGAGYTF. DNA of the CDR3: TGTGCCAGCAGTTGGGGGGGGGCTGGCTACACCTTC.